This entry concerns a single T cell receptor beta chain. Its antigen remains unknown. Trimming took 0 bases from V and 3 from J, leaving 9 bases between them. CDR1 and CDR2 (germline): LGHDT, YNNKEL (reference sequence). CDR3 length equals 15 residues. From the 5' RACE reads, TCRdb called clonotypes with MiXCR, one entry per CDR3 protein. The profile covers over 300,000 distinct CDR3 sequences, with around a fifth appearing a single time and around a fifth taken by the ten largest. The sample belongs to a study of T-cell memory formation after mild COVID-19. Study-wide background: TCR clusters largely stayed donor specific. Findings of the study overall: Confirmation of SARS-CoV-2 specificity was lacking for second-wave clones peaking day 37. CD4+ contracting clones were found mainly in CM and EM, and CD8+ ones in EMRA.

The receptor comes from a man aged 18 to 30 who had mild COVID-19 (a few samples of this study predate the infection). Cell type and time point are not known. The chain links TRBV3-1 to TRBJ2-1, with D maybe TRBD2 (6 bases). Sequences were obtained from PBMCs or a T cell subset sorted from them (not recorded which). CDR3 protein: CASSQDIGGYNEQFF. The CDR3 nucleotides read TGTGCCAGCAGCCAAGATATCGGGGGCTACAATGAGCAGTTCTTC.